Shown below are 15 T cell receptor beta chains from a single sample sequenced in a study of blood T cell repertoires in COVID-19. Profiling relied on immunoSEQ multiplex PCR, and the TCRdb table lists in-frame clones only, not all of them. Of over 9,000 clones in the sample, roughly 80% were seen once. Sequenced input: peripheral blood. Source of these receptors: a man aged 70-80 years with active COVID-19.

V gene TRBV6-4 combines with J gene TRBJ2-3, with D perhaps TRBD1 (5 bases). Between the trimmed V and J ends, which lost 0 bases and 4 bases, there was a span of 11 bases. The CDR3 runs to 15 residues. The germline gives CDR1 MRHNA, CDR2 SNTAGT. CDR3 region: CASSDSTDRADTQYF. Written as DNA, the CDR3 is TGTGCCAGCAGTGACTCGACAGACCGCGCAGATACGCAGTATTTT.

This rearrangement joins TRBV5-1 to TRBJ1-3; tentative D call: TRBD1 (5 bases). Germline loops: CDR1 SGHRS, CDR2 YFSETQ. There are 17 residues in the CDR3. Deletions cut 1 base from V and 1 base from J, with 15 bases between. Here the CDR3 reads CASSLSAGKKSGNTIYF. Written as DNA, the CDR3 is TGCGCCAGCAGCTTGAGCGCAGGGAAGAAATCTGGAAACACCATATATTTT.

This rearrangement joins TRBV4-1 to TRBJ2-3; 10 bases are a match to TRBD1. Trimming at V came to 5 bases and at J to 6 bases, leaving 8 bases not matched to a gene. The CDR3 extends over 15 amino acids. Looked up from germline, CDR1 is MGHRA and CDR2 is YSYEKL. CDR3 protein: CASSGQGVKSDTQYF. CDR3 nucleotide sequence: TGCGCCAGCAGCGGACAGGGGGTAAAAAGCGATACGCAGTATTTT.

Written as DNA, the CDR3 is TGTGCCAGCAGCTTGTTGAGCGGGAGACTTGATGAGCAGTTCTTC. Translated: CASSLLSGRLDEQFF. J is TRBJ2-1 and V is TRBV5-5; 8 positions agree with TRBD2. This CDR3 has 15 amino acids. Germline V gene sequence: CDR1 SGHKS, CDR2 YYEKEE (reference sequence). J gave up 8 bases and V 1 base, and 8 bases lay outside the gene matches.

This clone was detected only once. The chain is built from TRBV10-1 and TRBJ2-3; D might be TRBD2 (5 bases). The CDR3 is made up of 14 amino acids. Trimming took off 0 bases at V and 3 bases at J, with 7 bases between the two ends. The germline V gene encodes CDR1 WNHNN and CDR2 SYGVQD (reference sequence). The CDR3 nucleotides read TGCGCCAGCAGTGAGTCGAGGGTAACAGATACGCAGTATTTT. Amino acid sequence: CASSESRVTDTQYF.

V gene TRBV19 combines with J gene TRBJ1-3, with D perhaps TRBD1 (5 bases). The CDR3 is made up of 17 amino acids. V dropped 4 bases and J dropped 0 bases, with 16 bases sitting between them. CDR1 and CDR2 from the germline V gene are LNHDA and SQIVND (reference sequence). The CDR3 here is CASSTLKTAYSGNTIYF. As DNA, the CDR3 is TGTGCCAGTAGTACCCTCAAGACAGCTTACTCTGGAAACACCATATATTTT.

The rearrangement joins TRBV9 to TRBJ2-3, with 8 bases fitting TRBD2. Germline CDR1 SGDLS, CDR2 YYNGEE. J gave up 5 bases and V 0 bases, and 5 bases lay outside the gene matches. The CDR3 has 15 residues. The CDR3 reads CASSVVGGRLDTQYF. DNA for the CDR3: TGTGCCAGCAGCGTAGTTGGCGGGAGGTTAGATACGCAGTATTTT.

J is TRBJ2-7 and V is TRBV5-4; maybe TRBD1 (5 bases). This CDR3 comprises 15 residues. CDR1 SGHNT and CDR2 YYREEE come from the germline V gene (reference sequence). V lost 0 bases, J lost 2 bases, and 12 bases lay in between. The CDR3 region is CASSLVGVGAYEQYF. The CDR3 bases are TGTGCCAGCAGCTTGGTTGGGGTAGGGGCCTACGAGCAGTACTTC. The whole variable domain, filled in from reference TRBV5-4 and TRBJ2-7, reads ETGVTQSPTHLIKTRGQQVTLRCSSQSGHNTVSWYQQALGQGPQFIFQYYREEENGRGNFPPRFSGLQFPNYSSELNVNALELDDSALYLCASSLVGVGAYEQYFGPGTRLTVT.

The V call is TRBV4-1, the J call TRBJ2-2, with TRBD2 identical over 8 bases. Unmatched junction bases numbered 10, after V lost 0 bases and J lost 4 bases. The V gene's germline CDR1 is MGHRA and CDR2 YSYEKL. The CDR3 has 18 amino acids. For the CDR3, the DNA is TGCGCCAGCAGCCAAGATCGGGAGCGGGAGTACTCCACCGGGGAGCTGTTTTTT. Translation: CASSQDREREYSTGELFF.

This clone was seen more than once but under ten times. The chain joins TRBV2 to TRBJ2-7; D is unresolved. V dropped 3 bases and J dropped 2 bases, with 5 bases sitting between them. This CDR3 spans 12 amino acids. Germline lookup yields CDR1 SNHLY and CDR2 FYNNEI. The CDR3 reads CASSDVPYEQYF. In nucleotides, the CDR3 is TGTGCCAGCAGTGACGTCCCCTACGAGCAGTACTTC.

This chain links TRBV6-5 with TRBJ1-1; the match to TRBD1 covers 7 bases. J was trimmed by 8 bases and V by 7 bases; bases with no gene match: 7. CDR3 length: 12 residues. Germline V gives CDR1 MNHEY, CDR2 SVGAGI. CDR3: CASTAGQAEAFF. As DNA, the CDR3 is TGTGCCAGCACCGCCGGACAGGCAGAAGCTTTCTTT.

The rearrangement links TRBV6-6 to TRBJ2-2; the D gene is possibly TRBD2 (6 bases). The CDR3 is 16 amino acids. Deletions cut 0 bases from V and 1 base from J, with 9 bases between. Germline values: CDR1 MNHNY, CDR2 SVGAGI (reference sequence). CDR3 protein: CASSYSGGGNTGELFF. DNA of the CDR3: TGTGCCAGCAGTTACTCGGGGGGAGGGAACACCGGGGAGCTGTTTTTT.

This chain connects TRBV28 to TRBJ2-7, with D perhaps TRBD1 (6 bases). CDR1 is MDHEN, CDR2 SYDVKM, per germline. The CDR3 totals 15 residues. Deletions cut 7 bases from V and 1 base from J, with 17 bases between. CDR3 in DNA: TGTGCCAGCACGGACAGCCGTTTGCCATCCTACGAGCAGTACTTC. Encoded protein: CASTDSRLPSYEQYF.

This clone was seen more than once but under ten times. This sequence joins TRBV28 and TRBJ1-3; D is uncertain. The germline V gene has CDR1 MDHEN and CDR2 SYDVKM. This CDR3 is 15 amino acids long. V lost 6 bases, J lost 2 bases, and 14 bases lay in between. In DNA, the CDR3 is TGTGCCAGCAGGGGGAGGGCTGAGACTGGAAACACCATATATTTT. Protein: CASRGRAETGNTIYF.

V is TRBV28 and J is TRBJ2-7; 10 bases fit TRBD2. This CDR3 contains 13 residues. Per germline, CDR1 MDHEN and CDR2 SYDVKM. Unmatched junction bases numbered 5, after V lost 6 bases and J lost 6 bases. CDR3 in DNA: TGTGCCAGCAGGGATAGCGGGAGGATCGAGCAGTACTTC. It translates to CASRDSGRIEQYF.